The 27 T cell receptor beta chains listed next were all sequenced from one sample in a study of cytomegalovirus exposure and HLA in healthy donors. PCR used 60 Vbeta primers and 13 Jbeta primers. Assay: immunoSEQ multiplex PCR; the TCRdb copy retains only in-frame clones and omits some. With more than 40,000 clones in the sample, the ten largest clones hold around 16%. The sequenced sample consisted of PBMCs. The origin of the receptors is a male donor in good health and CMV-seronegative.

V and J are TRBV7-3 and TRBJ2-7; TRBD1 might be the D (5 bases). Trimming took off 1 base at V and 7 bases at J, with 17 bases between the two ends. This CDR3 spans 15 amino acids. Germline V gene lookup returns CDR1 SGHTA and CDR2 FQGTGA. The CDR3 sequence is CASSLIPGKVEEQYF. In DNA form, the CDR3 reads TGTGCCAGCAGCTTAATTCCAGGGAAGGTCGAAGAGCAGTACTTC. Full variable domain (rest looked up from reference TRBV7-3 and TRBJ2-7): GAGVSQTPSNKVTEKGKYVELRCDPISGHTALYWYRQSLGQGPEFLIYFQGTGAADDSGLPNDRFFAVRPEGSVSTLKIQRTERGDSAVYLCASSLIPGKVEEQYFGPGTRLTVT.

V usage is TRBV28 and J usage is TRBJ1-2; D is unresolved. V lost 6 bases and J lost 4, with 15 bases in between. This CDR3 has 14 residues. Germline CDR1 and CDR2: MDHEN and SYDVKM. The CDR3 nucleotides are TGTGCCAGCAGCCCTCACCCCAGGTTCTATGGCTACACCTTC. It yields the protein CASSPHPRFYGYTF.

The V call is TRBV4-1, the J call TRBJ2-5, with 7 bases fitting TRBD2. In germline, CDR1 is MGHRA, CDR2 YSYEKL. The CDR3 contains 16 residues. V lost 1 base, J lost 5 bases, and 10 bases stayed unmatched. The CDR3 sequence is CASSQVYKRGRETQYF. The CDR3 DNA reads as TGCGCCAGCAGCCAAGTGTATAAGCGGGGCAGGGAGACCCAGTACTTC.

The J gene is TRBJ1-1, the V gene TRBV7-2, with unresolved D. Trimming stripped 6 bases from V and 3 bases from J, with 14 bases between. The CDR3 loop spans 14 amino acids. CDR1 is SGHTA and CDR2 is FQGNSA in the germline V gene. The CDR3: CASRNGWRDTEAFF. CDR3 in DNA: TGTGCCAGCAGAAACGGGTGGAGGGACACTGAAGCTTTCTTT.

This chain joins TRBV30 and TRBJ1-2; no clear D gene. V lost 1 base and J 4 bases, leaving 25 bases between the germline ends. The CDR3 contains 18 residues. From germline, CDR1 is GTSNPN and CDR2 SVGIG (reference sequence). CDR3: CAWSDQPYITRPGYGYTF. DNA of the CDR3: TGTGCCTGGAGTGATCAACCGTATATCACTCGCCCAGGCTATGGCTACACCTTC.

The genes are TRBV9 and TRBJ1-1, with D possibly being TRBD1 (6 bases). From germline, CDR1 is SGDLS and CDR2 YYNGEE. The CDR3 runs to 13 residues. V lost 3 bases to trimming and J lost 5 bases, with 11 bases between them. The CDR3 protein is CASSGAQGTEAFF. CDR3 bases: TGTGCCAGCAGCGGAGCACAGGGAACTGAAGCTTTCTTT.

The rearrangement links TRBV30 to TRBJ1-6, with no clear D. The germline gives CDR1 GTSNPN, CDR2 SVGIG (reference sequence). V shed 7 bases and J shed 6 bases, with 13 bases lying between them. This CDR3 region has 13 residues. The CDR3 DNA is TGTGCCTCCTCAGGTGCCCCTAATTCACCCCTCCACTTT. Its translation: CASSGAPNSPLHF. The variable domain in full, completed from reference TRBV30 and TRBJ1-6, reads SQTIHQWPATLVQPVGSPLSLECTVEGTSNPNLYWYRQAAGRGLQLLFYSVGIGQISSEVPQNLSASRPQDRQFILSSKKLLLSDSGFYLCASSGAPNSPLHFGNGTRLTVT.

This sequence joins TRBV5-5 and TRBJ2-7; D call uncertain. Trimming left V 1 base short and J 6 bases short, with 8 bases between. The CDR3 has 12 residues. CDR1 SGHKS and CDR2 YYEKEE come from the germline V gene (reference sequence). This CDR3 is CASSLLFREQYF. The CDR3 nucleotides are TGTGCCAGCAGCTTGTTGTTTCGCGAGCAGTACTTC.

The rearrangement joins TRBV5-1 to TRBJ2-1; D is ambiguous. This CDR3 is built from 14 residues. The germline CDR1 and CDR2 sequences are SGHRS and YFSETQ. The V end was cut by 0 bases, the J end by 7 bases, with 11 bases between. The CDR3 DNA reads as TGCGCCAGCAGCTTGGATATAATGGAGAATGAGCAGTTCTTC. It translates to CASSLDIMENEQFF.

This chain links TRBV4-1 with TRBJ1-1; D remains ambiguous. Between the trimmed V and J ends, which lost 2 bases and 4 bases, there was a span of 8 bases. The germline V gene has CDR1 MGHRA and CDR2 YSYEKL. The length of the CDR3 is 13 residues. CDR3 bases: TGCGCCAGCAGCCAATCTGGCGGCACTGAAGCTTTCTTT. Its protein is CASSQSGGTEAFF.

The chain links TRBV6-1 to TRBJ1-1, with a possible D match to TRBD1 (5 bases). V was shortened by 7 bases and J by 3 bases, with 6 bases between the two germline ends. The V gene's germline CDR1 is MNHNS and CDR2 SASEGT. The CDR3 has 11 residues. CDR3 in DNA: TGTGCCAGCATAGGGGACACTGAAGCTTTCTTT. It translates to CASIGDTEAFF.

The chain couples TRBV5-6 to TRBJ2-5; TRBD2 aligns across 9 bases. V shed 4 bases and J 1 base; nucleotides not matched to a gene: 5. This CDR3 has 15 amino acids. The germline gives CDR1 SGHDT, CDR2 YYEEEE. The CDR3 region is CASSPAGGGQETQYF. The CDR3 region has the DNA TGTGCCAGCAGCCCGGCGGGGGGGGGCCAAGAGACCCAGTACTTC.

The chain employs TRBV7-3 and TRBJ2-3; TRBD2 matches at 12 bases. CDR1 and CDR2 (germline): SGHTA, FQGTGA. The trim removed 5 bases at V and 1 base at J, leaving 4 bases unmatched. The CDR3 consists of 16 residues. Here the CDR3 DNA reads TGTGCCAGCAGCAAGAGACTAGCGGGGGGCACAGATACGCAGTATTTT. It yields the protein CASSKRLAGGTDTQYF.

The gene calls are TRBV9 and TRBJ2-7; 7 bases match TRBD1. This CDR3 comprises 16 residues. After removal of 2 bases from V and 0 bases from J, the junction contained 8 bases not matched to a gene. From germline, CDR1 is SGDLS and CDR2 YYNGEE. In DNA form, the CDR3 reads TGTGCCAGCAGCGTGACCGGACAGGCGAGCTCCTACGAGCAGTACTTC. It specifies CASSVTGQASSYEQYF.

The genes are TRBV7-3 and TRBJ2-3, with D unresolved. In germline, CDR1 is SGHTA, CDR2 FQGTGA. Trimming removed 3 bases from V and 2 bases from J, with 6 bases in between. The CDR3 contains 13 residues. CDR3 coding DNA: TGTGCCAGCAGCTTCGCCTACACAGATACGCAGTATTTT. It is translated as CASSFAYTDTQYF.

This chain joins TRBV11-3 and TRBJ2-7; 7 nucleotides agree with TRBD1. Unmatched junction bases numbered 2, after V lost 4 bases and J lost 5 bases. Germline assignment: CDR1 SGHNT and CDR2 YENEEA. CDR3 length: 12 residues. The CDR3 nucleotides read TGTGCCAGCAGCTCCACAGGGGACGAGCAGTACTTC. Translated: CASSSTGDEQYF.

As DNA, the CDR3 is TGTGCCAGCAGTGAAGCCCCGGGGTTGGCGATATATTTT. Translation: CASSEAPGLAIYF. This rearrangement joins TRBV6-1 to TRBJ1-3; no definite D call. The germline V gene has CDR1 MNHNS and CDR2 SASEGT. CDR3 length: 13 amino acids. The ends were cut back, 0 bases at V and 13 bases at J, with 13 bases in the middle.

The chain carries TRBV25-1 and TRBJ1-2; D might be TRBD1 (5 bases). Germline CDR1 and CDR2: MGHDK and SYGVNS. The ends were cut back, 6 bases at V and 4 bases at J, with 21 bases in the middle. The CDR3 has 16 amino acids. CDR3 in amino acids: CASSPTPGDGAYGYTF. CDR3 in DNA: TGTGCCAGCAGCCCCACCCCGGGGGACGGCGCCTATGGCTACACCTTC.

The rearrangement joins TRBV4-3 to TRBJ2-7; 11 nucleotides line up with TRBD1. The J segment lost 0 bases and the V segment lost 5 bases, leaving 3 bases of the junction unmatched. Germline assignment: CDR1 LGHNA and CDR2 YSLEER. The length of the CDR3 is 15 residues. CDR3 amino acids: CASSEDRGPSYEQYF. The CDR3 DNA is TGCGCCAGCAGCGAGGACAGGGGGCCCTCCTACGAGCAGTACTTC.

The chain employs TRBV9 and TRBJ1-4; 9 bases line up with TRBD1. V gave up 5 bases and J gave up 0 bases; unmatched junction bases: 8. Per the germline V gene, CDR1 is SGDLS and CDR2 is YYNGEE. The CDR3 runs 17 residues. CDR3 sequence (DNA): TGTGCCAGCAGTGACCAGACAGGGGGGGCAACTAATGAAAAACTGTTTTTT. Translating it yields CASSDQTGGATNEKLFF.

This chain connects TRBV18 to TRBJ1-1; D may be TRBD1 (5 bases). V was pared by 4 bases and J by 6 bases, with 15 bases between. The CDR3 covers 14 residues. Germline-derived CDR1 and CDR2 are KGHSH and LQKENI. CDR3 in amino acids: CASSQTYGQAEAFF. For the CDR3, the DNA is TGTGCCAGCTCACAAACCTACGGACAAGCTGAAGCTTTCTTT.

This chain connects TRBV30 to TRBJ2-6, with a possible D match to TRBD1 (6 bases). V dropped 5 bases and J dropped 4 bases, with 15 bases sitting between them. Germline lookup yields CDR1 GTSNPN and CDR2 SVGIG (reference sequence). The CDR3 contains 15 residues. The CDR3 is CAWRQVMAGANVLTF. The CDR3 DNA follows: TGTGCCTGGCGACAGGTTATGGCCGGGGCCAACGTCCTGACTTTC.

The chain links TRBV30 to TRBJ2-1; 14 nucleotides align to TRBD2. V was clipped by 5 bases and J by 4 bases; unmatched bases: 10. The CDR3 is 17 amino acids. In germline, CDR1 is GTSNPN, CDR2 SVGIG (reference sequence). The CDR3 is CAWARETSGGAYNEQFF. CDR3 coding DNA: TGTGCCTGGGCAAGGGAGACTAGCGGGGGGGCTTACAATGAGCAGTTCTTC.

The rearrangement joins TRBV19 to TRBJ2-1, with 7 bases aligning to TRBD1. The CDR3 extends over 16 amino acids. Germline lookup yields CDR1 LNHDA and CDR2 SQIVND (reference sequence). After removal of 5 bases from V and 8 bases from J, the junction contained 15 bases not matched to a gene. DNA of the CDR3: TGTGCCAGTAGTCCTCGGACAGGCAAGTTTGCGGATGAGCAGTTCTTC. This codes for CASSPRTGKFADEQFF. Based on the CDR3 plus reference TRBV19 and TRBJ2-1, the full variable domain is DGGITQSPKYLFRKEGQNVTLSCEQNLNHDAMYWYRQDPGQGLRLIYYSQIVNDFQKGDIAEGYSVSREKKESFPLTVTSAQKNPTAFYLCASSPRTGKFADEQFFGPGTRLTVL.

The chain couples TRBV6-6 to TRBJ2-2; TRBD1 matches 7 bases. Trimming took 10 bases from V and 10 from J; bases not matched to a gene: 18. There are 15 residues in the CDR3. Germline V lookup: CDR1 MNHNY, CDR2 SVGAGI (reference sequence). The CDR3 spells CATNLRGGVSEELFF. CDR3 nucleotides: TGTGCCACCAACCTGAGAGGGGGCGTTAGCGAGGAGCTGTTTTTT.

The chain carries TRBV5-1 and TRBJ1-6; D unclear. V was trimmed by 1 base and J by 10 bases, leaving 15 bases between them. Per the germline V gene, CDR1 is SGHRS and CDR2 is YFSETQ. The CDR3 is 15 amino acids. The DNA of the CDR3 is TGCGCCAGCAGCTTGTCCGGGGTATCCGGATCACCCCTCCACTTT. It encodes CASSLSGVSGSPLHF.

The genes are TRBV4-2 and TRBJ2-3; 11 nucleotides line up with TRBD2. Per the germline V gene, CDR1 is LGHNA and CDR2 is YNFKEQ. The CDR3 has 16 amino acids. V lost 4 bases and J lost 6; bases outside the gene matches: 9. The CDR3 DNA follows: TGTGCCAGCAGCCCTCGGCTAGCGGGGGGCGGGGATACGCAGTATTTT. Its translation is CASSPRLAGGGDTQYF.